This TCR beta chain derives from a study of Ad26.COV2.S vaccination and SARS-CoV-2 variants. Study-level background: Intramuscular Ad26.COV2.S doses were given once or twice, 56 days apart.

The protocol was immunoSEQ multiplex PCR, while the TCRdb copy is restricted to in-frame clones and leaves out a portion. The table records about 400,000 clones, about nine tenths of them present only once. In germline, CDR1 is SGHNT, CDR2 YYREEE (reference sequence). The germline V and J ends were trimmed by 0 bases and 0 bases, with 9 bases remaining between them. CDR3 length equals 15 residues. Treatment denoted: 19 received Ad26.COV2.S at low or high dose, single or two shots; five or six received placebo; per-sample allocation not given. After the first vaccine or placebo injection, samples were drawn on day 63.

This receptor was obtained from a person between 18 and 60 years old who received the Ad26.COV2.S COVID-19 vaccine or a placebo. The chain links TRBV5-4 to TRBJ1-1; possible D gene TRBD1, 5 bases. The source material was peripheral blood, sampled in a trial of Ad26.COV2.S vaccine versus placebo. This CDR3 reads CASSLVQGMNTEAFF. The CDR3 DNA is TGTGCCAGCAGCTTGGTGCAGGGTATGAACACTGAAGCTTTCTTT.